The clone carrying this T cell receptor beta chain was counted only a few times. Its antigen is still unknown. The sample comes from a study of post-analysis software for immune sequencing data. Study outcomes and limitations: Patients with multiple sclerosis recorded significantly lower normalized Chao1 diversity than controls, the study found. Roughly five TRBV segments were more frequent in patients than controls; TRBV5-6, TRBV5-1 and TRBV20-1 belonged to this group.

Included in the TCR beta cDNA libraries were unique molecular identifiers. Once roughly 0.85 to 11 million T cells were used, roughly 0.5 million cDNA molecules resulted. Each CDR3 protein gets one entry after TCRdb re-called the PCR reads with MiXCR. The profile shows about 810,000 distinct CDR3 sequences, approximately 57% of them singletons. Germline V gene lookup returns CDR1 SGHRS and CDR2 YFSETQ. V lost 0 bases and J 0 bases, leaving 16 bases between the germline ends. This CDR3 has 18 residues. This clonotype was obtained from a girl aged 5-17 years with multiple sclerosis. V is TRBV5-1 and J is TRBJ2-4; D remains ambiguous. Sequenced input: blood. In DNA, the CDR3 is TGCGCCAGCAGCTTGGCTGGCTCCGCCACGGGAGCCAAAAACATTCAGTACTTC. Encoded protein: CASSLAGSATGAKNIQYF.